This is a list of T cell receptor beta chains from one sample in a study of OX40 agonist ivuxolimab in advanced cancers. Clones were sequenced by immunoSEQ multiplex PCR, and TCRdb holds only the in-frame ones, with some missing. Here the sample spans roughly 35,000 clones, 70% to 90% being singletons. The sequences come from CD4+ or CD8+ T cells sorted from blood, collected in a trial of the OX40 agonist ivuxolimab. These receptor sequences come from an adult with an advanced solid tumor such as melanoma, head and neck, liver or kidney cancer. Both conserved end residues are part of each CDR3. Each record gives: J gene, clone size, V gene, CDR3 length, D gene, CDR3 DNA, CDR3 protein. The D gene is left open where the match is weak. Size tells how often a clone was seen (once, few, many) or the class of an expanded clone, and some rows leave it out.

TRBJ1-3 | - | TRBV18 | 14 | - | TGTGCCAGCTCACCTTCCGGGAACGGAAACACCATATATTTT | CASSPSGNGNTIYF
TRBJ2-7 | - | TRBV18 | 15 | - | TGTGCCAGCTCACCACCGGTCGCCGGATCCTACGAGCAGTACTTC | CASSPPVAGSYEQYF
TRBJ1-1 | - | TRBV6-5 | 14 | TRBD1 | TGTGCCAGCAGGGAGACCGACAGGGGGGCTGAAGCTTTCTTT | CASRETDRGAEAFF
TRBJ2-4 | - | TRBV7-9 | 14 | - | TGTGCCAGCAGCGTCCGTGGGGGCAAAAACATTCAGTACTTC | CASSVRGGKNIQYF
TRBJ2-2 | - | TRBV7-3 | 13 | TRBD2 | TGTGCCAGCAGCCTAGCGGGGGCCGGGGAGCTGTTTTTT | CASSLAGAGELFF
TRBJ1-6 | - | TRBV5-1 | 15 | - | TGCGCCAGCAGCTTGGACAGCTCATATAATTCACCCCTCCACTTT | CASSLDSSYNSPLHF
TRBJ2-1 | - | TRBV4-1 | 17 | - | TGCGCCAGCAGCCACCCCCAAGGTGTGGGGAGAGGGTCTGAGCAGTTCTTC | CASSHPQGVGRGSEQFF
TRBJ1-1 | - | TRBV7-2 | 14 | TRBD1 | TGTGCCAGCAGCTATCGACAGGGGAACACTGAAGCTTTCTTT | CASSYRQGNTEAFF
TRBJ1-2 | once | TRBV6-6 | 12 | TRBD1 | TGTGCCAGCAGTTGGGACAGGGAAGGCTACACCTTC | CASSWDREGYTF
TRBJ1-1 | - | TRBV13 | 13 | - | TGTGCCAGCAGCCCTGGATGGAGGACTGAAGCTTTCTTT | CASSPGWRTEAFF
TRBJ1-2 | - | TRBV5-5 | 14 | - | TGTGCCAGCAGCTTGGAGTGGGCGGACTATGGCTACACCTTC | CASSLEWADYGYTF
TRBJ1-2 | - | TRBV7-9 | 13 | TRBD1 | TGTGCCAGCAGCTTAGGGGGACAGTATGGCTACACCTTC | CASSLGGQYGYTF
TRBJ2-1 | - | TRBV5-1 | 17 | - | TGCGCCAGCAGCTTGTGGAGCGCCATTTTCTCCTACAATGAGCAGTTCTTC | CASSLWSAIFSYNEQFF
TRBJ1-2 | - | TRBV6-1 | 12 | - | TGTGCCAGCAGTCCAGGGGTCGGTGGCTACACCTTC | CASSPGVGGYTF
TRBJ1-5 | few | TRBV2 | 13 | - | TGTGCCAGCACAGGGGAAATCAATCAGCCCCAGCATTTT | CASTGEINQPQHF
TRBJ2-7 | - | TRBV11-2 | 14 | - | TGTGCCAGCAGCTTAGCTCTGCAGACCTACGAGCAGTACTTC | CASSLALQTYEQYF
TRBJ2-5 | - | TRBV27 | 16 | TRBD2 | TGTGCCAGCAGGCCGGGACTAGCGGTTCAACAAGAGACCCAGTACTTC | CASRPGLAVQQETQYF
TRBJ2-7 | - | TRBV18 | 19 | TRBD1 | TGTGCCAGCTCTCCCCTACAGGGGGCTACGGGGAGCATGTCCTACGAGCAGTACTTC | CASSPLQGATGSMSYEQYF
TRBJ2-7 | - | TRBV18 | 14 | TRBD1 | TGTGCCAGCTCACCACCGGGACAGGAGCACGAGCAGTACTTC | CASSPPGQEHEQYF
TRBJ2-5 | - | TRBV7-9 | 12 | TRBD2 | TGTGCCAGCAGCTCCGGGGGGACTAGGTGGTACTTC | CASSSGGTRWYF
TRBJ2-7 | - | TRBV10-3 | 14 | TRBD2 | TGTGCCATCAGGGGGGGGTTGAGCTCCTACGAGCAGTACTTC | CAIRGGLSSYEQYF
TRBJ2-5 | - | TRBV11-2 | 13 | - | TGTGCCAGCAGCTCCTCGGTACAAGAGACCCAGTACTTC | CASSSSVQETQYF
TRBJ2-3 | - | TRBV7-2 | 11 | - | TGTGCCAGCAGCGACACAGATACGCAGTATTTT | CASSDTDTQYF
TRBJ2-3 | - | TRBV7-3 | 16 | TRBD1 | TGTGCCAGCAGCTCGGGACAGGGAGGCGTCACAGATACGCAGTATTTT | CASSSGQGGVTDTQYF
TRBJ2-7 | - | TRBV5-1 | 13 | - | TGTGCCAGCAGCTCAACCCAGGGGTTCGAGCAGTACTTC | CASSSTQGFEQYF
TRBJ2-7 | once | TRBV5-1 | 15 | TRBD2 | TGCGCCAGCAGCTCAACTAGCGGGGGCTCCTACGAGCAGTACTTC | CASSSTSGGSYEQYF
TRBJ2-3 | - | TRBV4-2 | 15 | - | TGTGCCAGCAGCCAAGAAATAACTAGCACAGATACGCAGTATTTT | CASSQEITSTDTQYF
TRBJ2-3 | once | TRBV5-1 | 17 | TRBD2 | TGCGCCAGCAGCGCGGGTGGGCTAGCGGATAGCACAGATACGCAGTATTTT | CASSAGGLADSTDTQYF
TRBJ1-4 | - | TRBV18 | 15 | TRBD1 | TGTGCCAGCTCACCTCTGGACAGGGGAATTGAAAAACTGTTTTTT | CASSPLDRGIEKLFF
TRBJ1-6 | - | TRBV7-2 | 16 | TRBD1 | TGTGCCAGCAGCTCGGACAGGAGCTCCTATAATTCACCCCTCCACTTT | CASSSDRSSYNSPLHF
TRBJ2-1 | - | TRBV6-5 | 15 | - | TGTGCCAGCAGTTATAGTTCGGGAGCGGGCAATGAGCAGTTCTTC | CASSYSSGAGNEQFF
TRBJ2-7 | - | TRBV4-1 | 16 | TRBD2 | TGCGCCAGCAGCCAACTTAGCGGGGGAATCTCCTACGAGCAGTACTTC | CASSQLSGGISYEQYF
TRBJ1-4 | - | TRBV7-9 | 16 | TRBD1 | TGTGCCAGCAGCCAAATTGCCAGGGGGCTAGGGGAAAAACTGTTTTTT | CASSQIARGLGEKLFF
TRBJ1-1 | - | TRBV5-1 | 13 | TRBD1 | TGCGCCAGCAGCCCCGGGACAGGGTTTGAAGCTTTCTTT | CASSPGTGFEAFF
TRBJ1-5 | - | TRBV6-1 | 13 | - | TGTGCCAGCAGTGAACGAGAGCTTCAGCCCCAGCATTTT | CASSERELQPQHF
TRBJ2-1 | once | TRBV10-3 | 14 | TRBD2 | TGTGCCACCTCCCGGACTAGCGGCGGCAATGAGCAGTTCTTC | CATSRTSGGNEQFF
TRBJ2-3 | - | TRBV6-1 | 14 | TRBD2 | TGTGCCAGCAGCCTTTCGGGGGGGACAGATACGCAGTATTTT | CASSLSGGTDTQYF
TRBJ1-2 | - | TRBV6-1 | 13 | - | TGTGCCAACAAGCGGGGGGGGACCCATGGCTACACCTTC | CANKRGGTHGYTF
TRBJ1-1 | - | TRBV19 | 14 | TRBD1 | TGTGCCAGTATCGGGACAGAACAGAACACTGAAGCTTTCTTT | CASIGTEQNTEAFF
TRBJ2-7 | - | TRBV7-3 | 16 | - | TGTGCCAGCAGCTTAGAGCCTGGGGGCTACACCTACGAGCAGTACTTC | CASSLEPGGYTYEQYF
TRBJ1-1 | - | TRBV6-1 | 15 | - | TGTGCCAGCAGTCTATCCGGGACGTCAAAGGCCGAAGCTTTCTTT | CASSLSGTSKAEAFF
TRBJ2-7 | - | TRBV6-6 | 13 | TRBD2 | TGTGCCAGCATGCGGGGGGCGACCTACGAGCAGTACTTC | CASMRGATYEQYF
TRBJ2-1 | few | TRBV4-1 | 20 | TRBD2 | TGCGCCAGCAGCCACCTCGGACTAGCGGGCTCGAAGAGCTCCTACAATGAGCAGTTCTTC | CASSHLGLAGSKSSYNEQFF
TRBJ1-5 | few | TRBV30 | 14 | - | TGTGCCTGGAGTGTTGGGGGGAGCAATCAGCCCCAGCATTTT | CAWSVGGSNQPQHF
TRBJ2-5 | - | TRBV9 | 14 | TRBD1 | TGTGCCAGCAGCCCCGGGACAGGGGGGGAGACCCAGTACTTC | CASSPGTGGETQYF
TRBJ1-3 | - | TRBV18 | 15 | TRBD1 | TGTGCCAGCGGAGACCAGGGGGCGAGTGGAAACACCATATATTTT | CASGDQGASGNTIYF
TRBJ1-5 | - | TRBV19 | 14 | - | TGTGCCAGTAGACACCGGGACATCAATCAGCCCCAGCATTTT | CASRHRDINQPQHF
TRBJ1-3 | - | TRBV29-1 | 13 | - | TGCAGCGTTGAGGGCAGCTCTGGAAACACCATATATTTT | CSVEGSSGNTIYF
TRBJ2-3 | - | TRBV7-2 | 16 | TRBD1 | TGTGCCAGCAGCATACAAAGACAGGGTAGGGCAGATACGCAGTATTTT | CASSIQRQGRADTQYF
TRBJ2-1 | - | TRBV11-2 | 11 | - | TGTGCCAGCAGCTTATTAGCCCCAAAGTTCTTC | CASSLLAPKFF
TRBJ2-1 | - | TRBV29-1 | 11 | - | TGCAGCGGGAGGGTCTACAATGAGCAGTTCTTC | CSGRVYNEQFF
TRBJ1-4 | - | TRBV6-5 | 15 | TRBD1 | TGTGCCAGCAGGGACAGGGGATATCGTAATGAAAAACTGTTTTTT | CASRDRGYRNEKLFF
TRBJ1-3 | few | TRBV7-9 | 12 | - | TGTGCCAGCAGCGTGCAGGGAAACACCATATATTTT | CASSVQGNTIYF
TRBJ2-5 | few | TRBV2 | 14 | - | TGTGCCAGCAGTGACCGGGGGGCCCTGGTGGCCCAGTACTTC | CASSDRGALVAQYF
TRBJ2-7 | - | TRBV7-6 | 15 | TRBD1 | TGTGCCAGCAGCTCACGCAGGGGGCCCACCCAGGAGCAGTACTTC | CASSSRRGPTQEQYF
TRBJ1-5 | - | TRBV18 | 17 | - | TGTGCCAGCTCACCCCCCTCGGCGGGATCTAGCAATCAGCCCCAGCATTTT | CASSPPSAGSSNQPQHF
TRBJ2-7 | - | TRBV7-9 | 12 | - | TGTGCCAGCACCAGAGGAGCCTACGAGCAGTACTTC | CASTRGAYEQYF
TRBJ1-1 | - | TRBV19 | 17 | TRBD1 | TGTGCCAGTAGTTTCGACGGGACAGGGTATAGGGACACTGAAGCTTTCTTT | CASSFDGTGYRDTEAFF